A single T cell receptor (beta chain) is shown here with its context. The source of the sample is a study of control samples from healthy donors and cancer patients. TCRdb's copy holds only in-frame clones and misses some; the assay was immunoSEQ multiplex PCR. The sample lists approximately 150,000 clones, around 92% seen once, with 2% to 2.5% in the top ten. J was trimmed by 0 bases and V by 10 bases; bases with no gene match: 8. Germline V gives CDR1 MDHEN, CDR2 SYDVKM. This CDR3 region has 14 residues. The sample comprised blood. This sequence was found in a woman in her thirties or forties in good health. The rearrangement links TRBV28 to TRBJ2-7, with 8 bases lining up with TRBD1. For the CDR3, the DNA is TGTGCCACTGGACAGGGTCTCCCCTCCTACGAGCAGTACTTC. It is translated as CATGQGLPSYEQYF.